The 6 T cell receptor beta chains below were found in one sample sequenced in a study of blood T cells in healthy people across ages. Through a sample-barcoded 5' primer and a J-beta primer mix, a second PCR was run for roughly 6 to 11 cycles. TCRdb reprocessed the 5' RACE reads via MiXCR and lists one record per CDR3 protein. The sample contains more than 650,000 distinct CDR3 sequences, approximately 22% of which appear only once. The sequencing sample was made of blood. All receptors derive from a man aged 65-85 years in good health.

A note on this clonotype: This may stem from a read error, because a much larger clone lies one nucleotide away. Given the absence of the conserved phenylalanine or tryptophan at the CDR3 end, a read error is likely. The rearrangement joins TRBV4-3 to TRBJ2-5, with unresolved D. The J call is uncertain, as TRBJ2-1 better fits the DNA end. Germline lookup yields CDR1 LGHNA and CDR2 YSLEER. The CDR3 loop spans 14 amino acids. The DNA for the CDR3 is TGCGCCAGCAGCCATACCCCTGGTACTAATGAGCAGTTCCTC. Translating gives CASSHTPGTNEQFL.

The V call is TRBV27, the J call TRBJ2-1; 8 bases fit TRBD2. V lost 7 bases, J lost 13 bases, and 6 bases stayed unmatched. Germline lookup yields CDR1 MNHEY and CDR2 SMNVEV (reference sequence). CDR3 size: 11 residues. The CDR3 nucleotides read TGTGCCAGCACCTATAGCGGGATCCAGTTCTTC. Translating gives CASTYSGIQFF.

V and J are TRBV7-9 and TRBJ2-1, with 7 positions matching TRBD2. The germline CDR1 and CDR2 sequences are SEHNR and FQNEAQ (reference sequence). V shed 1 base, J shed 2 bases, and the junction held 8 bases outside the gene matches. This CDR3 is built from 17 residues. CDR3 protein: CASSLVRELVAYNEQFF. CDR3 bases: TGTGCCAGCAGCTTAGTGCGGGAGCTAGTAGCCTACAATGAGCAGTTCTTC.

The chain carries TRBV5-6 and TRBJ1-2; tentative D call: TRBD1 (6 bases). Germline V gives CDR1 SGHDT, CDR2 YYEEEE. The CDR3 is made up of 14 amino acids. Trimming pared 2 bases from V and 5 bases from J, leaving 13 bases between. The CDR3 DNA follows: TGTGCCAGCAGCTTACCAGGGGATCGGTATGGCTACACCTTC. This translates into CASSLPGDRYGYTF.

The table lists this clonotype with many counts. The V gene is TRBV12-3 or TRBV12-4, the J gene TRBJ2-5, with 7 bases fitting TRBD2. This CDR3 contains 13 residues. The V segment lost 5 bases and the J segment 5 bases; nucleotides outside the gene matches: 5. The DNA of the CDR3 is TGTGCCAGCAGTCCCGGACTAGTGGAGACCCAGTACTTC. Translating it yields CASSPGLVETQYF.

This clonotype was seen more than once but under ten times. This chain joins TRBV6-5 and TRBJ2-1, with D possibly TRBD2 on 6 matching bases. With 8 bases removed from V and 12 bases from J, the gap between germline ends came to 20 bases. The CDR3 is 13 amino acids. Germline loops: CDR1 MNHEY, CDR2 SVGAGI. CDR3: CASATELAHGQFF. In DNA, the CDR3 is TGTGCCAGCGCAACAGAACTAGCCCATGGGCAGTTCTTC.